This T cell receptor beta chain was captured by sequencing in a study of T cells in Graves' hyperthyroidism and ophthalmopathy. The germline V gene encodes CDR1 SSHAT and CDR2 FNYEAQ (reference sequence). This CDR3 spans 16 amino acids. Trimming removed 4 bases from V and 6 bases from J, with 18 bases in between. Authors of the study amplified TCR beta CDR3 regions from RNA transcripts. The TCR CDR3 was amplified in a first-round RT-PCR using the HTBI primer set. TCRdb processed the multiplex PCR reads anew with MiXCR; each CDR3 protein has one entry. The data show some 600,000 distinct CDR3 sequences, around 46% seen once.

The sequenced sample consisted of peripheral blood or thyroid tissue (not recorded which). This sequence was found in a young woman with Graves' hyperthyroidism. The chain uses TRBV7-7 and TRBJ2-2; TRBD2 is a possible D gene (5 bases). CDR3 in amino acids: CASSWRLDRDPGELFF. The CDR3 DNA reads as TGTGCCAGCAGCTGGAGATTGGACCGGGATCCCGGGGAGCTGTTTTTT.